Listed below are T cell receptor beta chains from one sample, sequenced in a study of early T cells in non-severe SARS-CoV-2 infection. Via MiXCR, TCRdb re-called the 5' RACE reads, giving one row per CDR3 protein. Of about 100,000 distinct CDR3 sequences listed, less than 15% are singletons. Sequencing was carried out using whole blood. These receptors were obtained from an adult who was a healthcare worker with PCR-confirmed SARS-CoV-2 infection or an uninfected control (not recorded which). Both conserved end residues are part of each CDR3. A D gene is named only where the DNA matches it firmly. Some rows mark clone size as missing; the rest say once, few, many or name a class of expanded clone.

d_call	cdr3_length	j_call	v_call	clone_size	cdr3_aa	cdr3_nt
.	18	TRBJ2-3	TRBV7-9	few	CASSLADRGPLGPDTQYF	TGTGCCAGCAGCTTAGCGGATAGGGGTCCGCTGGGGCCAGATACGCAGTATTTT
.	12	TRBJ1-2	TRBV20-1	few	CSATTGGRGYTF	TGCAGTGCTACGACGGGGGGTCGGGGCTACACCTTC
.	14	TRBJ2-3	TRBV20-1	few	CSATESGGTDTQYF	TGCAGTGCTACCGAAAGTGGGGGTACAGATACGCAGTATTTT
TRBD2	15	TRBJ2-7	TRBV4-2	many	CASSPTTSGGYEQYF	TGTGCCAGCAGCCCGACGACTAGCGGGGGCTACGAGCAGTACTTC
TRBD1	19	TRBJ1-5	TRBV3-1	many	CASSQEGTVPSDSNQPQHF	TGTGCCAGCAGCCAAGAAGGGACAGTCCCCTCGGATAGCAATCAGCCCCAGCATTTT
TRBD1	13	TRBJ1-4	TRBV29-1	.	CSVLGQGFEKLFF	TGCAGCGTTCTCGGACAGGGGTTTGAAAAACTGTTTTTT
.	16	TRBJ1-2	TRBV5-4	.	CASSFVASGGSFGYTF	TGTGCCAGCAGCTTTGTCGCCAGTGGGGGTTCTTTCGGCTACACCTTC
TRBD2	15	TRBJ2-1	TRBV6-1	many	CAISFGGGSYNEQFF	TGTGCCATCTCCTTCGGGGGGGGCTCCTACAATGAGCAGTTCTTC
.	15	TRBJ2-1	TRBV20-1	many	CSANQPDARRNEQFF	TGCAGTGCTAACCAACCGGACGCGCGACGGAATGAGCAGTTCTTC
.	13	TRBJ2-5	TRBV20-1	few	CSARDFSGGAQYF	TGCAGTGCTAGAGATTTTAGCGGCGGGGCCCAGTACTTC
TRBD2	19	TRBJ2-3	TRBV4-3	many	CASSQVMRGGLDGTDTQYF	TGCGCCAGCAGCCAAGTTATGCGGGGGGGCCTCGATGGCACAGATACGCAGTATTTT
TRBD1	15	TRBJ2-1	TRBV29-1	few	CSVIDRGEVVNEQFF	TGCAGCGTTATAGACAGGGGGGAGGTGGTCAATGAGCAGTTCTTC
TRBD1	15	TRBJ1-5	TRBV10-2	many	CASSETGQEDQPQHF	TGCGCCAGCAGTGAGACGGGACAGGAGGATCAGCCCCAGCATTTT
.	13	TRBJ1-1	TRBV5-1	.	CASSFLMNTEAFF	TGCGCCAGCAGCTTTTTAATGAACACTGAAGCTTTCTTT
.	13	TRBJ1-2	TRBV6-5	many	CASSYDTYDGYTF	TGTGCCAGCAGTTACGACACATATGATGGCTACACCTTC
.	11	TRBJ1-2	TRBV20-1	many	CSAREGYGYTF	TGCAGTGCTAGAGAGGGCTATGGCTACACCTTC
TRBD1	13	TRBJ2-7	TRBV6-2/TRBV6-3	many	CASSYRTGSEQYF	TGTGCCAGCAGTTACCGGACAGGGTCCGAGCAGTACTTC
.	15	TRBJ1-2	TRBV28	few	CASTRQANLNYGYTF	TGTGCCAGCACCCGACAGGCCAATTTAAACTATGGCTACACCTTC
.	13	TRBJ2-5	TRBV5-1	many	CASSVNGQETQYF	TGCGCCAGCAGCGTTAATGGACAAGAGACCCAGTACTTC
TRBD1	17	TRBJ1-2	TRBV7-2	few	CASSLDGTEKANYGYTF	TGTGCCAGCAGCTTAGACGGGACAGAAAAAGCTAACTATGGCTACACCTTC
.	13	TRBJ2-5	TRBV6-5	.	CASSYIYPETQYF	TGTGCCAGCAGTTACATCTACCCGGAGACCCAGTACTTC
.	11	TRBJ1-1	TRBV5-6	many	CASSFNTEAFF	TGTGCCAGCAGCTTTAACACTGAAGCTTTCTTT
TRBD1	14	TRBJ2-5	TRBV29-1	few	CSVDVRQGQETQYF	TGCAGCGTTGACGTCCGACAGGGCCAAGAGACCCAGTACTTC